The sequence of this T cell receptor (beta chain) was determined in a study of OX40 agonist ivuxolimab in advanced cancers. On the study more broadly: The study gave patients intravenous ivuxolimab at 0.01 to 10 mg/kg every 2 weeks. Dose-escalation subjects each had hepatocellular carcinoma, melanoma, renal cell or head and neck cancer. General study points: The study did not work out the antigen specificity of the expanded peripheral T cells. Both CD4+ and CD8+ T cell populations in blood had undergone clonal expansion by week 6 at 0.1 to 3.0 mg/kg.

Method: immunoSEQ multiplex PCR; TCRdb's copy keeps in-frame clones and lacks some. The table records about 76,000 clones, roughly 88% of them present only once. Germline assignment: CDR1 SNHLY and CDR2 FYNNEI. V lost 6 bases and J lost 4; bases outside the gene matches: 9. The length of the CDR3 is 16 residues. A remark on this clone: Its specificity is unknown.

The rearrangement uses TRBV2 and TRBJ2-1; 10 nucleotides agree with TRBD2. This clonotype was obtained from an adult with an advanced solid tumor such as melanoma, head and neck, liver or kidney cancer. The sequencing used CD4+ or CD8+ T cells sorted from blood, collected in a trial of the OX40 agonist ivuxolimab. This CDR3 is CASSARTSGYYNEQFF. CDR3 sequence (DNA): TGTGCCAGCAGCGCTCGGACTAGCGGTTATTACAATGAGCAGTTCTTC.